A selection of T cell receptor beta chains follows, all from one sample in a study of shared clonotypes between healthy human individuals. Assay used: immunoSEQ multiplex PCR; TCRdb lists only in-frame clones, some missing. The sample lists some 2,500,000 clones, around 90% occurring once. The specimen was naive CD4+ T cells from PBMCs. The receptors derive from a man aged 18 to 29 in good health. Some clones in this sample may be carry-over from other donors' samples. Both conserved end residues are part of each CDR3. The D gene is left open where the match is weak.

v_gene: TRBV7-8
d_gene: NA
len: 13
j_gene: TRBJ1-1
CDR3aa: CASSLGGEAEAFF

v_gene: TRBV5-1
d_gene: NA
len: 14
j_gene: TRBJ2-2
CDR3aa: CASSRQETPGELFF

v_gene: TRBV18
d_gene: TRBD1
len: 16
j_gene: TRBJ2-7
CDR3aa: CASSPVLGTGTYEQYF

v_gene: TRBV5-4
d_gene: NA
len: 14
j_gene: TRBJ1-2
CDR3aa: CASSQGGGHYGYTF

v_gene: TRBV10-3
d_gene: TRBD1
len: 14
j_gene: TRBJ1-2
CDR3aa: CAISDRGIDYGYTF

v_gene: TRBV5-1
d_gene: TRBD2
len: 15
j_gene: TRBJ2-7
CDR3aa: CASSSISGINYEQYF

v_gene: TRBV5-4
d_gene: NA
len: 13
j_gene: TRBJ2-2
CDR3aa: CASSLWDTGELFF

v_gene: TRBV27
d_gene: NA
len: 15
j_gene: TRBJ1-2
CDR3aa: CASSLLGRSDQGYTF

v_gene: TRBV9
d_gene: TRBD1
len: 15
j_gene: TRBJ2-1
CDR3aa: CASSLQTGGINEQFF

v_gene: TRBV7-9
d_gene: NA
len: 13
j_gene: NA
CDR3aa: CASSLQISYEQYF

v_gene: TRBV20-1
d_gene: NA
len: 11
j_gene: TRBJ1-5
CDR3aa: CSAGPRSAQHF

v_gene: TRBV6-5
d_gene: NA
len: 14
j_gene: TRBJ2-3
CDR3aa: CASREGGFTDTQYF

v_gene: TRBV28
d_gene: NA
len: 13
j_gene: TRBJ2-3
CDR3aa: CASSFKSGGTQYF

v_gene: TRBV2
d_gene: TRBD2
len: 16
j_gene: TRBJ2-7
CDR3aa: CAGGRLAGGLVDEQYF

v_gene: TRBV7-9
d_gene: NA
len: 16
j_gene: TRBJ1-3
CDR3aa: CASSLGSGRSGNTIYF

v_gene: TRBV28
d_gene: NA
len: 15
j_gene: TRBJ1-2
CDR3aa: CASSSNPRITYGYTF

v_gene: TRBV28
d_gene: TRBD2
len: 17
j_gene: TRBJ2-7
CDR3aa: CASSSSGTSGRAYEQYF

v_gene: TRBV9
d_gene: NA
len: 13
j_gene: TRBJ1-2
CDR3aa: CASSVGQADGYTF

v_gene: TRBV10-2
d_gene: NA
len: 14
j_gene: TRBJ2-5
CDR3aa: CASSEGAGWQTQYF